A selection of T cell receptor beta chains follows, all from one sample in a study of T-cell reconstitution after alpha-beta-depleted transplantation in children. TCRdb used MiXCR to reprocess the PCR reads, holding one entry per CDR3 protein. The sample holds approximately 500,000 distinct CDR3 sequences; approximately 30% are singletons and the top ten take around a third. Sequences were derived from PBMCs, sampled before TCRalphabeta/CD19-depleted stem cell transplant. The receptor set was obtained from a boy in the first two years of life with Wiskott-Aldrich syndrome, due to receive a stem cell transplant. The CDR3 runs from the conserved cysteine through the conserved F or W. A D gene is named only where the DNA matches it firmly. Size is omitted from some rows. Given values are once, few, many or a class for expanded clones.

.	TRBV29-1	11	.	TRBJ2-7	TGCAGCGTTGGTCAGGAGTACGAGCAGTACTTC	CSVGQEYEQYF
.	TRBV5-1	15	TRBD1	TRBJ2-3	TGCGCCAGCAGCTTGGGAGGACAGGACACAGATACGCAGTATTTT	CASSLGGQDTDTQYF
few	TRBV4-2	15	.	TRBJ2-1	TGTGCCAGCAGCCAAGAAGGCGGGGATTACAATGAGCAGTTCTTC	CASSQEGGDYNEQFF
.	TRBV3-1	18	TRBD2	TRBJ2-5	TGTGCCAGCAGCCAAGGTACCCTAGCGGGAGGCTACCAAGAGACCCAGTACTTC	CASSQGTLAGGYQETQYF
.	TRBV6-1	15	.	TRBJ1-3	TGTGCCAGCAGTGAACACACAGGGCCTGGAAACACCATATATTTT	CASSEHTGPGNTIYF
few	TRBV29-1	14	.	TRBJ2-1	TGCAGCGTCCCCGGACGGAGCTCCTACAATGAGCAGTTCTTC	CSVPGRSSYNEQFF
few	TRBV5-1	15	.	TRBJ2-2	TGCGCCAGCAGCTTGGTTCGCCCGAACACCGGGGAGCTGTTTTTT	CASSLVRPNTGELFF
many	TRBV6-5	13	.	TRBJ2-1	TGTGCCAGCCGGGGCGCATCGCGGGATGAGCAGTTCTTC	CASRGASRDEQFF
.	TRBV27	14	.	TRBJ1-5	TGTGCCAGCAGCGGAATAGGAGAGAGACAGCCCCAGCATTTT	CASSGIGERQPQHF
.	TRBV12-3/TRBV12-4	12	TRBD2	TRBJ2-5	TGTGCCAGCAGCAGACTAGCGGTTACCCAGTACTTC	CASSRLAVTQYF
.	TRBV20-1	12	.	TRBJ2-3	TGCAGTGCTAGCGGGATGGGAGATACGCAGTATTTT	CSASGMGDTQYF
.	TRBV9	17	TRBD2	TRBJ2-7	TGTGCCAGCAGCGAAGGGACTAGCGGGAGATTGTCCTACGAGCAGTACTTC	CASSEGTSGRLSYEQYF
.	TRBV20-1	15	.	TRBJ1-2	TGCAGTGCTAGAGTAGGGCAGCTCGGGAACTATGGCTACACCTTC	CSARVGQLGNYGYTF
.	TRBV7-6	14	TRBD1	TRBJ1-6	TGTGCCAGCAGCTTAGAACAGGGGAGTTCACCCCTCCACTTT	CASSLEQGSSPLHF
.	TRBV12-3/TRBV12-4	12	.	TRBJ2-1	TGTGCCAGCACCCCTACCCCGGGCCCGCAGTTCTTC	CASTPTPGPQFF
.	TRBV6-2/TRBV6-3	15	TRBD2	TRBJ2-7	TGTGCCAGCAGCAAATCTTGGACTAGACCCTACGAGCAGTACTTC	CASSKSWTRPYEQYF
few	TRBV7-9	16	TRBD1	TRBJ1-2	TGTGCCAGCAGCTCGCCGGGACAGGGGTATATCTATGGCTACACCTTC	CASSSPGQGYIYGYTF
.	TRBV12-3/TRBV12-4	15	.	TRBJ2-3	TGTGCCAGCAGTTTTTCCACATGGGGCACAGATACGCAGTATTTT	CASSFSTWGTDTQYF
.	TRBV5-5	13	.	TRBJ1-6	TGTGCCAGCAGCTTGCTTACCTATTCACCCCTCCACTTT	CASSLLTYSPLHF
once	TRBV30	12	.	TRBJ2-5	TGTGCCTGGAGGGGCCTGGCCGAGACCCAGTACTTC	CAWRGLAETQYF
few	TRBV4-2	15	.	TRBJ1-4	TGTGCCAGCAGCCAAGTTCGCCAGAAGAATGAAAAACTGTTTTTT	CASSQVRQKNEKLFF
.	TRBV9	17	.	TRBJ2-1	TGTGCCAGCAGCGTAGACCCGTTGGCGGGACCACTCAATGAGCAGTTCTTC	CASSVDPLAGPLNEQFF
.	TRBV11-2	17	TRBD2	TRBJ2-1	TGTGCCAGCAGCCCTAAACCTCCGGGACTACCCGACAATGAGCAGTTCTTC	CASSPKPPGLPDNEQFF
once	TRBV10-3	15	TRBD1	TRBJ2-2	TGTGCCATCAGTGAGTACACAGGGGGCAACGGGGAGCTGTTTTTT	CAISEYTGGNGELFF
.	TRBV20-1	14	TRBD1	TRBJ2-5	TGCAGTGCTAGAGAAGGACAGGGCGGGGAGACCCAGTACTTC	CSAREGQGGETQYF
few	TRBV20-1	15	.	TRBJ2-7	TGCAGTGCTGCAGTTGGGCCGGGACAAGACTACGAGCAGTACTTC	CSAAVGPGQDYEQYF
few	TRBV20-1	12	.	TRBJ2-1	TGCAGTGCTAGAGCTTCAAGGTATGAGCAGTTCTTC	CSARASRYEQFF
few	TRBV30	15	.	TRBJ2-6	TGTGCCTGGAGGGACAACTACTCTGGGGCCAACGTCCTGACTTTC	CAWRDNYSGANVLTF
.	TRBV20-1	13	TRBD2	TRBJ2-1	TGCAGTGCTAGAGCGGGGGGGTTCAATGAGCAGTTCTTC	CSARAGGFNEQFF
many	TRBV27	14	TRBD2	TRBJ2-5	TGTGCCAGCAGTTTGGTGGGAGGGCGAGAGACCCAGTACTTC	CASSLVGGRETQYF
.	TRBV5-1	16	.	TRBJ2-4	TGCGCCAGCAGCTTGGATTACAGACTAGCCAAAAACATTCAGTACTTC	CASSLDYRLAKNIQYF
few	TRBV9	15	.	TRBJ2-5	TGTGCCAGCAGCACAGGGAAGGCGTACCAAGAGACCCAGTACTTC	CASSTGKAYQETQYF
.	TRBV5-1	14	TRBD2	TRBJ2-1	TGCGCCAGCAGCACCGGGACTAGGTTCAATGAGCAGTTCTTC	CASSTGTRFNEQFF
.	TRBV28	12	.	TRBJ2-3	TGTGCCAGCATGAGTGTTACAGATACGCAGTATTTT	CASMSVTDTQYF
.	TRBV14	16	.	TRBJ2-4	TGTGCCAGCAGCCAATCCCTCGCAGGATTTTGGAACATTCAGTACTTC	CASSQSLAGFWNIQYF
.	TRBV7-9	14	.	TRBJ2-5	TGTGCCAGCAGCCTCTCGATGTCGGGGGAGACCCAGTACTTC	CASSLSMSGETQYF
few	TRBV11-2	15	.	TRBJ2-5	TGTGCCAGCAGCTTAAGACTGCCCTTACAAGAGACCCAGTACTTC	CASSLRLPLQETQYF
few	TRBV18	17	.	TRBJ1-6	TGTGCCAGCTCACCGATCGAACCGAGCTCCTATAATTCACCCCTCCACTTT	CASSPIEPSSYNSPLHF
.	TRBV18	12	.	TRBJ2-1	TGTGCCAGCTCACCTGGGGTCAGTGAGCAGTTCTTC	CASSPGVSEQFF
.	TRBV29-1	10	.	TRBJ1-2	TGCAGCGTTGCTCCTGGTGGCTACACCTTC	CSVAPGGYTF
.	TRBV5-5	18	TRBD2	TRBJ2-1	TGTGCCAGCAGCTTGGGGACTCTGACTAGCTATCCCTACAATGAGCAGTTCTTC	CASSLGTLTSYPYNEQFF
.	TRBV20-1	13	.	TRBJ2-7	TGCAGTGCCTTCAGCGGGCGTAAGTACGAGCAGTACTTC	CSAFSGRKYEQYF
few	TRBV20-1	13	TRBD2	TRBJ2-6	TGCAGTGCTAGGCGGGGGAGCGCCAACGTCCTGACTTTC	CSARRGSANVLTF
few	TRBV20-1	12	.	TRBJ2-5	TGCAGCGCCCGGGACTCAGGGGAGACCCAGTACTTC	CSARDSGETQYF
.	TRBV4-2	15	TRBD2	TRBJ2-1	TGTGCCAGCAGCCAAGTTTCTAGCGGGAGGGATGAGCAGTTCTTC	CASSQVSSGRDEQFF
.	TRBV20-1	13	TRBD2	TRBJ2-7	TGCAGTGCTAGACTAGCGGGAGATGCCGAGCAGTACTTC	CSARLAGDAEQYF
few	TRBV7-9	15	TRBD1	TRBJ2-7	TGTGCCAGCAGCCGCATCGACAGGGCGTACTACGAGCAGTACTTC	CASSRIDRAYYEQYF
.	TRBV20-1	14	TRBD1	TRBJ2-1	TGCAGTGCTAGAGTAAGGGGACAGGGGGCCGAGCAGTTCTTC	CSARVRGQGAEQFF
.	TRBV20-1	12	TRBD1	TRBJ1-1	TGCAGTGCTACAACAGGGGGCACTGAAGCTTTCTTT	CSATTGGTEAFF
.	TRBV20-1	10	.	TRBJ2-1	TGCAGTGCTACATACAATGAGCAGTTCTTC	CSATYNEQFF